These 21 T cell receptor beta chains were all obtained from the same sample, sequenced in a study of blood T cells in healthy people across ages. With a J-beta primer mix and a sample-barcoded 5' primer, a second PCR ran about 7 to 11 cycles. Each CDR3 protein is one row after TCRdb ran MiXCR on the 5' RACE reads. Among about 970,000 distinct CDR3 sequences listed, roughly 51% were seen once. The sample was blood. All receptors come from an older woman in good health.

The chain uses TRBV10-3 and TRBJ1-2; D not certain. This CDR3 contains 9 residues. The ends were cut back, 10 bases at V and 6 bases at J, with 6 bases in the middle. In germline, CDR1 is ENHRY, CDR2 SYGVKD. CDR3 sequence reads: CATFHGYTF. CDR3 in DNA: TGTGCCACGTTCCATGGCTACACCTTC.

This chain joins TRBV20-1 and TRBJ2-5, with no clear D. V was shortened by 3 bases and J by 6 bases, with 17 bases between the two germline ends. From germline, CDR1 is DFQATT and CDR2 SNEGSKA (reference sequence). The CDR3 spans 14 residues. The DNA of the CDR3 is TGCAGTGCTAGTGAGTCGGCAGGCACCAAGACCCAGTACTTC. This encodes CSASESAGTKTQYF.

The chain links TRBV21-1 to TRBJ1-1; TRBD1, the D gene given by the table, was not confirmed from the DNA. TRBV21-1 is a known pseudogene. The length of the CDR3 is 14 residues. The CDR3 DNA reads as TGTGCCAGCAGCAAACTCCCGGTGAACACTGAAGCTTTCTTT. Amino acid sequence: CASSKLPVNTEAFF.

The chain joins TRBV7-3 to TRBJ2-1; tentative D call: TRBD1 (6 bases). Per the germline V gene, CDR1 is SGHTA and CDR2 is FQGTGA. The CDR3 has 15 residues. V was clipped by 5 bases and J by 4 bases, with 15 bases between them. The CDR3 nucleotides are TGTGCCAGCAGCCCTCCGGGGACATTATACAATGAGCAGTTCTTC. It translates to CASSPPGTLYNEQFF.

This chain uses TRBV29-1 with TRBJ2-5, with a possible D match to TRBD2 (6 bases). Germline V lookup: CDR1 SQVTM, CDR2 ANQGSEA. CDR3 length equals 13 residues. V lost 4 bases and J 11 bases, leaving 20 bases between the germline ends. The CDR3 sequence is CSVAGRPQGEQYF. The CDR3 DNA is TGCAGCGTTGCCGGGAGACCGCAAGGAGAGCAGTACTTC.

The CDR3 is CASSVGVSTNQPQHF. CDR3 coding DNA: TGTGCCAGCAGCGTAGGCGTCTCTACCAATCAGCCCCAGCATTTT. This chain links TRBV9 with TRBJ1-5; D call uncertain. Germline assignment: CDR1 SGDLS and CDR2 YYNGEE. The CDR3 contains 15 residues. The ends were cut back, 0 bases at V and 3 bases at J, with 10 bases in the middle.

V gene TRBV25-1 combines with J gene TRBJ2-5, with D perhaps TRBD2 (5 bases). CDR1 is MGHDK, CDR2 SYGVNS, per germline. The CDR3 runs to 17 residues. The V end lost 1 base, the J end lost 2 bases, and 17 bases lay between the germline ends. The CDR3 DNA is TGTGCCAGCAGTGAATTCAGCGGCGGCCCACAACAAGAGACCCAGTACTTC. It yields the protein CASSEFSGGPQQETQYF.

This clonotype was detected a few times. The chain uses TRBV3-1 and TRBJ2-7; 9 nucleotides match TRBD2. The closer fit of TRBJ2-5 to the DNA end suggests the J call may be wrong. Germline V gene sequence: CDR1 LGHDT, CDR2 YNNKEL (reference sequence). This CDR3 comprises 16 residues. CDR3 bases: TGTGCCAGCAGCCAGGATAGCGGGAGTAGGGGGGAGACCCAGTACTTC. This codes for CASSQDSGSRGETQYF.

The chain employs TRBV5-1 and TRBJ2-5; TRBD2 aligns across 8 bases. The CDR3 runs to 15 residues. V dropped 6 bases and J dropped 11; count of bases not matched to a gene: 18. Germline CDR1 and CDR2: SGHRS and YFSETQ. The CDR3: CASTANPAGVREQYF. DNA of the CDR3: TGCGCCAGCACCGCGAACCCAGCGGGAGTGAGGGAGCAGTACTTC. The full variable domain, with the rest looked up from reference TRBV5-1 and TRBJ2-5, is KAGVTQTPRYLIKTRGQQVTLSCSPISGHRSVSWYQQTPGQGLQFLFEYFSETQRNKGNFPGRFSGRQFSNSRSEMNVSTLELGDSALYLCASTANPAGVREQYFGPGTRLLVL.

To note about this clonotype: An end of the junction differs from the germline gene, which may be a read error. The chain combines TRBV7-2 with TRBJ2-2; 8 nucleotides line up with TRBD2. The germline V gene has CDR1 SGHTA and CDR2 FQGNSA. CDR3 length: 16 residues. DNA of the CDR3: TGTGCCAGCAGCTTAGGGGGGACTAGTAACATCGGGGAGCTGTTTTTT. This gives the protein CASSLGGTSNIGELFF. The whole variable domain, filled in from reference TRBV7-2 and TRBJ2-2, reads GAGVSQSPSNKVTEKGKDVELRCDPISGHTALYWYRQSLGQGLEFLIYFQGNSAPDKSGLPSDRFSAERTGGSVSTLTIQRTQQEDSAVYLCASSLGGTSNIGELFFGEGSRLTVL.

The rearrangement links TRBV28 to TRBJ2-5; 9 nucleotides line up with TRBD1. The J call may be incorrect, as the DNA end agrees better with TRBJ2-7. The CDR3 sequence is 14 residues long. Germline V gene lookup returns CDR1 MDHEN and CDR2 SYDVKM. The CDR3, as DNA: TGTGCCAGCAGTTTCGGGGACAGGGATGACGAGCAGTACTTC. Its translation: CASSFGDRDDEQYF.

The chain carries TRBV11-1 and TRBJ1-2; 7 bases line up with TRBD1. J was trimmed by 7 bases and V by 5 bases; bases with no gene match: 10. The CDR3 length is 14 residues. Germline V CDR1 and CDR2: SGHAT, FQDESV (reference sequence). The CDR3 sequence is CASSLTDRASGYTF. The DNA of the CDR3 is TGTGCCAGCAGCCTCACAGACAGGGCCTCTGGCTACACCTTC.

This clonotype was recorded many times. The CDR3 DNA sequence: TGCAGCGTTCAGCCGGACCAAGAGACCCAGTACTTC. Its protein is CSVQPDQETQYF. V is TRBV29-1 and J is TRBJ2-5; D is undetermined. The germline V and J ends were trimmed by 5 bases and 0 bases, with 7 bases remaining between them. In germline, CDR1 is SQVTM, CDR2 ANQGSEA. This CDR3 contains 12 residues.

The gene calls are TRBV29-1 and TRBJ2-3, with a tentative D call TRBD1 (5 bases). V shed 7 bases and J shed 0 bases, with 14 bases lying between them. Per the germline V gene, CDR1 is SQVTM and CDR2 is ANQGSEA. CDR3 size: 14 residues. The CDR3 here is CSGAQGSSTDTQYF. The CDR3 DNA reads TGCAGCGGAGCCCAGGGTTCCAGCACAGATACGCAGTATTTT.

The genes are TRBV5-1 and TRBJ2-1; D perhaps matches TRBD2 (6 bases). The germline V and J ends were trimmed by 3 bases and 10 bases, with 20 bases remaining between them. CDR3 length: 15 amino acids. Germline V CDR1 and CDR2: SGHRS, YFSETQ. CDR3: CASSSVRGVRKEQFF. The DNA of the CDR3 is TGCGCCAGCAGCTCGGTGCGGGGTGTGAGGAAGGAGCAGTTCTTC.

This chain uses TRBV29-1 with TRBJ1-1; 7 bases agree with TRBD1. V was clipped by 5 bases and J by 2 bases; unmatched bases: 5. The CDR3 runs to 13 residues. Germline assignment: CDR1 SQVTM and CDR2 ANQGSEA. Here the CDR3 DNA reads TGCAGCGTTACCGGGACAGTCAACACTGAAGCTTTCTTT. It is translated as CSVTGTVNTEAFF.

This clonotype came up a few times. The chain is built from TRBV7-2 and TRBJ2-3; tentatively, D is TRBD1 (5 bases). Germline V gene data show CDR1 as SGHTA and CDR2 as FQGNSA. This CDR3 is 14 amino acids long. Trimming pared 2 bases from V and 4 bases from J, leaving 10 bases between. CDR3 sequence: CASSLQGYADTQYF. The CDR3 coding sequence is TGTGCCAGCAGCTTACAGGGATATGCAGATACGCAGTATTTT.

CDR3 protein: CASSLVQGSNQPQHF. The CDR3 bases are TGTGCCAGCAGCTTAGTACAGGGTAGCAATCAGCCCCAGCATTTT. The chain has TRBV7-2 and TRBJ1-5; possible D gene TRBD1, 6 bases. CDR1 is SGHTA and CDR2 is FQGNSA in the germline V gene. The V and J ends lost 1 base and 0 bases respectively, with 7 bases between them. The CDR3 runs to 15 residues.

The chain employs TRBV28 and TRBJ2-7; D perhaps matches TRBD2 (5 bases). The DNA end is more similar to TRBJ2-5, so the J call may be wrong. The CDR3 length is 14 residues. Germline lookup yields CDR1 MDHEN and CDR2 SYDVKM. The chain's CDR3 is CASSPGLLLETQYF. The CDR3 coding sequence is TGTGCCAGCAGCCCCGGACTGTTACTGGAGACCCAGTACTTC.

The chain combines TRBV27 with TRBJ2-5, with 10 bases fitting TRBD2. The germline gives CDR1 MNHEY, CDR2 SMNVEV (reference sequence). This CDR3 contains 17 residues. V gave up 3 bases and J gave up 2 bases; unmatched junction bases: 9. CDR3 protein: CASSFRPSGSHQETQYF. The CDR3 coding sequence is TGTGCCAGCAGTTTCAGGCCTAGCGGGAGTCATCAAGAGACCCAGTACTTC.

This clonotype was counted only a few times. This sequence joins TRBV2 and TRBJ2-2; 7 nucleotides align to TRBD2. This CDR3 contains 14 residues. Trimming took 5 bases from V and 5 from J; bases not matched to a gene: 5. The germline V gene encodes CDR1 SNHLY and CDR2 FYNNEI. The CDR3 reads CASSLGGGTGELFF. The DNA of the CDR3 is TGTGCCAGCAGTTTGGGGGGAGGGACCGGGGAGCTGTTTTTT.